This TCR beta chain originates from a study of naive and memory T cell subsets. This clonotype was seen a few times. Two oligonucleotides, mixed equimolar, formed the beta constant-region primer covering TRBC1 and TRBC2. TCRdb redid the calling of the UMI-ligation and nested PCR reads with MiXCR, one entry per CDR3 protein. The profile shows roughly 27,000 distinct CDR3 sequences, around a tenth of them singletons. The CDR3 runs to 17 residues. V dropped 5 bases and J dropped 4 bases, with 23 bases sitting between them. Germline-derived CDR1 and CDR2 are SGHAT and FQNNGV. This chain connects TRBV11-2 to TRBJ1-2, with D hard to call. Sequenced: effector memory CD4+ T cells from blood. Subset here: effector memory, CD45RA- CD27-. This sequence was found in a human donor in good health. CDR3 region: CASSPQSGGVARYGYTF. CDR3 nucleotides: TGTGCCAGCAGCCCTCAGTCGGGAGGCGTGGCCCGCTATGGCTACACCTTC.